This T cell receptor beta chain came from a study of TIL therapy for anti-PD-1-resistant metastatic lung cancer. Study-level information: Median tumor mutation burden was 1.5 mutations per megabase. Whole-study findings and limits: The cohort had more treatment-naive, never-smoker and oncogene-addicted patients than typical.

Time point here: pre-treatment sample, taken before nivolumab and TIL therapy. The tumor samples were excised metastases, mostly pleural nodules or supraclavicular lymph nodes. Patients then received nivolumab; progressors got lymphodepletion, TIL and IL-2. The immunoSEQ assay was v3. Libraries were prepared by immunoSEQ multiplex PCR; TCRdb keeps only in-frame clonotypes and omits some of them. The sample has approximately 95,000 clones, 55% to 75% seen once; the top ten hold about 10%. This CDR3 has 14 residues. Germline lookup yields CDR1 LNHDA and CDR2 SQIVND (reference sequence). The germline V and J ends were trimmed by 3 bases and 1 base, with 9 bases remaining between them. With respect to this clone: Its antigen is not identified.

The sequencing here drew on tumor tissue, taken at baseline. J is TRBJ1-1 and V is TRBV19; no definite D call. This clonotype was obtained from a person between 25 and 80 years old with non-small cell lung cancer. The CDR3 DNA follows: TGTGCCAGTAGTATTAGCGGGAAGAACACTGAAGCTTTCTTT. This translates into CASSISGKNTEAFF.